The TCR beta chain under discussion was sequenced for a study of T cell responses to AZD1222 COVID-19 vaccine (dated by TCRdb to about 2021). For the wider study: AZD1222 recipients with second doses at about 4 weeks or about 12 weeks were pooled, because spike-specific TCR depth and breadth did not differ between schedules. TCR sequencing was performed for more than 230 trial participants, of whom about 210 were given two doses of AZD1222 and approximately 25 were given two doses of MenACWY control vaccine. Trial participants were enrolled by age into subgroups of 18-55, 56-69 and 70-plus years, and 148, 28 and 57 TCR-sequenced participants, respectively, were included in these subgroups.

The time point label on this specimen signifies: baseline before first vaccination. The vaccinee samples were drawn from two UK trials, COV001 and COV002, one of which was a single-blind randomized controlled phase 2/3 trial testing AZD1222 (ChAdOx1 nCoV-19) in healthy adults. For TCRbeta chain sequencing, PBMC samples were collected from trial participants at day 0 and at day 28 after the second dose. The junction carries 10 bases between V and J, which are trimmed by 4 bases and 1 base respectively. CDR1 and CDR2 are drawn from the germline V gene: ENHRY, SYGVKD. The CDR3 has 14 amino acids, counting the end cysteine and phenylalanine. Only the CDR3 DNA is retained, 42 bases long and in frame from the first base. The paper's findings and limits, for the study overall: Participants were mostly white British and included more females than males, and it was suggested by the authors that clonal diversity may have been underestimated. Because no samples from the day 14 peak response were available, repertoires could be characterized only after the peak T cell response. CD4 TCRs associated with the vaccine covered the entire spike protein, and the dominant responses were in regions 160-218 and 743-854. Reportedly, almost half of the unique spike-specific TCRs recognized epitopes lying outside the regions that are mutated in the B.1.351 and B.1.1.7 variants. Conclusions about previously exposed vaccinees were limited because only six or seven AZD1222 recipients were SARS-CoV-2 seropositive at baseline. After two AZD1222 doses, both the breadth and the depth of spike-specific TCRs were significantly higher than at day 0 and than in MenACWY recipients. The 56-69-year group was small, and its depth increase did not reach significance, likely because of low power.

Details on this clone: No cognate antigen has been identified for it. Base qualities are missing; no much larger clone stands one base away.

The CDR3 regions of human TCRbeta chains were subjected to immunosequencing. The published analysis was carried out like this. Repertoire TCRs were checked for matches against a reference library of SARS-CoV-2-specific TCRs that had been generated using the MIRA antigen-specificity platform. Breadth was defined as the fraction of unique TCRs that were SARS-CoV-2-associated, and depth was defined as the fraction of total T cells that were SARS-CoV-2-associated. Using the MIRA data, each spike-specific TCR was assigned both to the spike region to which the TCR was reactive and to a CD4 or CD8 class. Log10-transformed breadth and depth values were compared by one-way ANOVA with Sidak's multiple comparisons tests. Drawn from immuneACCESS, this table holds only the in-frame rearrangements with V and J called that TCRdb kept. Clones are partly lost; checked studies trace under half to an unresolved V gene and leave the rest unexplained. That table gives V, J and clone size, and the DNA gave D and trimming. For this sample the table gives about 94,000 clones, of which roughly 90% were detected only once. Roughly 8.1% of the sample goes to the ten largest clones.

The rearrangement joined TRBV10-3 to TRBJ2-5; the D gene is possibly TRBD1, with 5 bases matching. The clonotype originates from an adult in good health. The sample was peripheral blood, taken on day 0 of AZD1222 vaccination. The sequence in DNA is TGTGCCATCAGTGGGAGACAGCCCCAAGAGACCCAGTACTTC. It translates as CAISGRQPQETQYF.